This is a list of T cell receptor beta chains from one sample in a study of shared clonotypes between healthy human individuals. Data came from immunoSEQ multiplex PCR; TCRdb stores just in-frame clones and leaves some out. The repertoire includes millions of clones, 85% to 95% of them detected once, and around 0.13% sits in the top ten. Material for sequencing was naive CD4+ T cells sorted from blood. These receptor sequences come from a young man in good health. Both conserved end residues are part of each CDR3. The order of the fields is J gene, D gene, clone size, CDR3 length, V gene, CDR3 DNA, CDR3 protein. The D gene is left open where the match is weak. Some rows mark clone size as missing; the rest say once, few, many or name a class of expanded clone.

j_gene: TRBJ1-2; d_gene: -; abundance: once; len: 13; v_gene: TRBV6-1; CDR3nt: TGTGCCAGCAGCCCCAGAGCAGGCCATGGCTACACCTTC; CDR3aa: CASSPRAGHGYTF
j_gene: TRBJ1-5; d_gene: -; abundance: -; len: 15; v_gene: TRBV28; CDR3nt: TGTGCCAGCAGCCCCCCGGGGATTAGCAATCAGCCCCAGCATTTT; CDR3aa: CASSPPGISNQPQHF
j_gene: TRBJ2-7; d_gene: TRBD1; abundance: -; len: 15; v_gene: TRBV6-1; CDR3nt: TGTGCCGCCCAGTTTCTGGGACAGGGCACGGGGGAGCAGTACTTC; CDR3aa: CAAQFLGQGTGEQYF
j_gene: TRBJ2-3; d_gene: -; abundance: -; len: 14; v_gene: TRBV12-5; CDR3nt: TGTGCTAGTGGTACCCGGACAGGCACAGATACGCAGTATTTT; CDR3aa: CASGTRTGTDTQYF
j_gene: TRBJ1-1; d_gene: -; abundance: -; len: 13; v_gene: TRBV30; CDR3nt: TGTGCCTGGAGTGCCACCCTGAGCACTGAAGCTTTCTTT; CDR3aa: CAWSATLSTEAFF
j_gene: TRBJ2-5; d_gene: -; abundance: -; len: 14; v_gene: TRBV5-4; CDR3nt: TGTGCCAGCAGCTTGCCTTCTGGGGAAGAGACCCAGTACTTC; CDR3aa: CASSLPSGEETQYF
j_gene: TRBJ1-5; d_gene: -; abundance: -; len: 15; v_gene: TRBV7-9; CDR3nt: TGTGCCAGCAGCCCCGGCGGGAGTAGCAATCAGCCCCAGCATTTT; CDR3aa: CASSPGGSSNQPQHF
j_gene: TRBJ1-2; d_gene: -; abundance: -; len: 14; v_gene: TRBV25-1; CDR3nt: TGTGCCAGCAGTGAAAACGGACTGACACATGGCTACACCTTC; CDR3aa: CASSENGLTHGYTF
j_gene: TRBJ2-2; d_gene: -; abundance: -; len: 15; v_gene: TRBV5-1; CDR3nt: TGCGCCAGCAGACAGGACAGCGCGAACACCGGGGAGCTGTTTTTT; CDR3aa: CASRQDSANTGELFF
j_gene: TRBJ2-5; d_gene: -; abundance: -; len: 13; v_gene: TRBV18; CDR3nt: TGTGCCAGCTCACCACTGAACCAAGAGACCCAGTACTTC; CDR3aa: CASSPLNQETQYF
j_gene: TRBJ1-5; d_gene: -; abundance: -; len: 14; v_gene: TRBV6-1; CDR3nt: TGTGCCAGCAGTGAGGGGGGGCTCAATCAGCCCCAGCATTTT; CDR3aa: CASSEGGLNQPQHF
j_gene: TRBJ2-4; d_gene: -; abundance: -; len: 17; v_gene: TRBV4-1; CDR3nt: TGCGCCAGCAGCCCATTACCCACAGGGCTAGCCAAAAACATTCAGTACTTC; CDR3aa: CASSPLPTGLAKNIQYF
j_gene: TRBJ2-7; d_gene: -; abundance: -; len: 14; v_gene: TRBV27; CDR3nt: TGTGCCAGCAGACCGAGACAAGCCACCTACGAGCAGTACTTC; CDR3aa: CASRPRQATYEQYF
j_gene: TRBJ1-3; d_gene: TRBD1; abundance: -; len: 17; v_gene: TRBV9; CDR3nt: TGTGCCAGCAGTACAACAGGGGGAGTATTCTCTGGAAACACCATATATTTT; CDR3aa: CASSTTGGVFSGNTIYF
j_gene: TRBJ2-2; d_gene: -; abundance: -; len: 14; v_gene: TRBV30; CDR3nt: TGTGCCTGGAGTGTAGGAACGAACACCGGGGAGCTGTTTTTT; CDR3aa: CAWSVGTNTGELFF